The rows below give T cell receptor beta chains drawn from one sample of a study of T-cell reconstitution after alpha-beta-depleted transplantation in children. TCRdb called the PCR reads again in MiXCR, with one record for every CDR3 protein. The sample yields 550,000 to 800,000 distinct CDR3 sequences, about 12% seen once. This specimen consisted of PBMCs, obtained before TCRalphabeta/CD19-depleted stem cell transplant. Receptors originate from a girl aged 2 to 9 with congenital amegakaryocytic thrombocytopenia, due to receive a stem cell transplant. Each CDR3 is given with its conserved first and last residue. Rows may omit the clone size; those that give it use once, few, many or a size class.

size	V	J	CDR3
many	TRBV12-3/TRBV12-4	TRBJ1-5	CASSILGAGNQPQHF
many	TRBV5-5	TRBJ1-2	CASSLASTRTNYGYTF
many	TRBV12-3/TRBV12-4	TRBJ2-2	CASSKAGGNTGELFF
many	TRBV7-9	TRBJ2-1	CASSSAPNEQFF
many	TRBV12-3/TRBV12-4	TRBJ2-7	CASNTGEERPYEQYF
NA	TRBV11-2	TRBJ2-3	CASSSRPSAGAGADTQYF
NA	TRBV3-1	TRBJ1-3	CASSQELVTTGNTIYF
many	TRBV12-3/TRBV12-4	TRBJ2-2	CASRSSGYDTGELFF
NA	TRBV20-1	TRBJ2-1	CSVAGGLRSANEQFF
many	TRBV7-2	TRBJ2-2	CASSLVGGLVNTGELFF
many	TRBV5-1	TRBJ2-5	CASSEGGTGETQYF
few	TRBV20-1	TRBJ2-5	CSARPQTPYQETQYF
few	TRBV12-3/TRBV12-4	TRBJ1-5	CASSLPGQIRQHF
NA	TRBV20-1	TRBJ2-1	CSAVPGRSYNEQFF
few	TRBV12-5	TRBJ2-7	CASGSGQAYEQYF
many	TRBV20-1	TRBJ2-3	CSARLEIWTDTQYF
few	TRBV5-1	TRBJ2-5	CASSLLLAGEETQYF
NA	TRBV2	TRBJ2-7	CASSPLLAGEYEQYF
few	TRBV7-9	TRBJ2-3	CASSSGSSGDTQYF
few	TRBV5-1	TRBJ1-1	CASTTTQGNTEAFF
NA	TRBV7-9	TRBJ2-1	CASSLRQASYNEQFF
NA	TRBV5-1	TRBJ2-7	CTSNLETVGSYEQYF
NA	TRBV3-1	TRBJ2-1	CASTRTSGKHEQFF
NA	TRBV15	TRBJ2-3	CATSGTDSRAADTQYF
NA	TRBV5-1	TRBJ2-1	CASSEGQVLNNEQFF
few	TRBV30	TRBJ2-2	CAWSVTDYNTGELFF
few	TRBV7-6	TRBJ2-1	CASSLLLFGGHNPNEQFF
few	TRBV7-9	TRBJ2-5	CASQTTWEGLGTQYF
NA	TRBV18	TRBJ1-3	CASSPTDSGNTIYF
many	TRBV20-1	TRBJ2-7	CSASEGYLSYEQYF
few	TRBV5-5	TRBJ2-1	CASSSGLVIRNNEQFF
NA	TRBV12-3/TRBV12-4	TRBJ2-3	CASSLYSGSTDTQYF
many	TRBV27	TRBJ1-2	CASSLRKRDGYTF
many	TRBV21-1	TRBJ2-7	CASGALYEQYF
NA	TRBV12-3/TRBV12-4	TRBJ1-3	CASSFTVRRGNSGNTIYF
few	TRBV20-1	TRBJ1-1	CSASGMRAENTEAFF
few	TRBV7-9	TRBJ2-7	CASSFGGPDYEQYF
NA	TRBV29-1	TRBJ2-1	CSVEPHGEDNEQFF
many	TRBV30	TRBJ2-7	CAWSLAGNEQYF
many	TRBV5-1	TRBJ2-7	CASSGGEIAGTYEQYF
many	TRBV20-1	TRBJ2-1	CSAAGLAIVGEQFF
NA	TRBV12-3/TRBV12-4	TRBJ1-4	CASSLGGAHVNEKLFF
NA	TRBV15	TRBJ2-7	CATSRDSQGGIGYEQYF
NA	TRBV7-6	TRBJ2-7	CASSLERGPDEQYF
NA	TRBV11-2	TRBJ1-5	CASSLGTGYSNQPQHF
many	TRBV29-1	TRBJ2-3	CSATTTEYTQYF